The source of this TCR beta chain is a study of T cells in Graves' hyperthyroidism and ophthalmopathy. The study, taken as a whole, reports: Most clonotypes expanded in thyroid above 0.001 were likewise present in blood.

TCR beta CDR3 sequences were amplified from RNA transcripts. HTBI primers drove first-round RT-PCR of the TCR CDR3. MiXCR, applied by TCRdb to the multiplex PCR reads, yields one record per CDR3 protein. This sample has approximately 740,000 distinct CDR3 sequences, with around 13% found just once. This clonotype was observed many times. Antigen unknown. Across 18 months, stable Graves' hyperthyroidism was marked by no progression to ophthalmopathy. The CDR3 is made up of 14 amino acids. The germline CDR1 and CDR2 sequences are SNHLY and FYNNEI. V was clipped by 4 bases and J by 3 bases, with 12 bases between them.

The source is a woman aged 18-30 years with Graves' hyperthyroidism. The sample consisted of blood. V gene TRBV2 combines with J gene TRBJ1-1, with D perhaps TRBD1 (5 bases). CDR3 sequence (DNA): TGTGCCAGCAGTGGAAAGGGACTGGACACTGAAGCTTTCTTT. It is translated as CASSGKGLDTEAFF.